The 15 T cell receptor beta chains given below trace back to one sample, sequenced in a study of a mutant IDH1 vaccine in newly diagnosed glioma. The time point is: week 23, last vaccination. Doses comprised 300 ug of mutant IDH1 20-mer peptide each, plus topical imiquimod. Produced via immunoSEQ multiplex PCR; TCRdb's table is partial and in-frame only. The sample shows about 44,000 clones, approximately 89% of them seen only once. No antigen has been identified for these receptors. The sample in question was PBMCs, obtained from a glioma patient whose treatment included an IDH1 peptide vaccine. The receptors were sampled from a man between 50 and 59 years old with glioma.

The chain joins TRBV15 to TRBJ2-1, with 9 bases matching TRBD2. The CDR3 totals 16 residues. Trimming took 2 bases from V and 8 from J; bases not matched to a gene: 10. The germline V gene has CDR1 LNHNV and CDR2 YYDKDF (reference sequence). CDR3: CATSRPFSGRGDEQFF. The CDR3 bases are TGTGCCACCAGCAGACCATTTAGCGGGAGAGGCGATGAGCAGTTCTTC. The complete variable domain, with remaining parts taken from reference TRBV15 and TRBJ2-1, reads DAMVIQNPRYQVTQFGKPVTLSCSQTLNHNVMYWYQQKSSQAPKLLFHYYDKDFNNEADTPDNFQSRRPNTSFCFLDIRSPGLGDTAMYLCATSRPFSGRGDEQFFGPGTRLTVL.

The J gene is TRBJ2-1, the V gene TRBV14; D unresolved. Looked up from germline, CDR1 is SGHDN and CDR2 is FVKESK. V gave up 6 bases and J gave up 10 bases, with 10 bases separating them. The CDR3 contains 11 residues. The CDR3 is CASRVGPEQFF. The CDR3 DNA is TGTGCCAGCAGAGTCGGACCCGAGCAGTTCTTC.

This clone occurred once. The chain uses TRBV19 and TRBJ2-1; 7 nucleotides agree with TRBD2. The germline V gene has CDR1 LNHDA and CDR2 SQIVND (reference sequence). The CDR3 consists of 14 residues. V lost 6 bases and J lost 5; bases outside the gene matches: 7. The CDR3 here is CASRKNGGNNEQFF. The CDR3 DNA follows: TGTGCCAGTAGAAAGAACGGGGGGAACAATGAGCAGTTCTTC.

The rearrangement joins TRBV7-9 to TRBJ1-1, with unresolved D. Germline V CDR1 and CDR2: SEHNR, FQNEAQ (reference sequence). This CDR3 has 10 amino acids. V lost 11 bases and J 8 bases, leaving 12 bases between the germline ends. CDR3 nucleotides: TGTGCCCCCCGGCCCTCCGAAGCTTTCTTT. Translated, it gives CAPRPSEAFF.

CDR3 region: CASSFMGTGTVSPLHF. The CDR3 coding sequence is TGTGCCAGCAGCTTCATGGGGACAGGGACGGTTTCACCCCTCCACTTT. The chain couples TRBV5-8 to TRBJ1-6; 9 nucleotides agree with TRBD1. This CDR3 has 16 amino acids. J lost 9 bases, V lost 2 bases, and 9 bases had no gene match. Per the germline V gene, CDR1 is SGHTS and CDR2 is YDEGEE.

The chain combines TRBV6-5 with TRBJ2-7; 12 nucleotides align to TRBD1. Germline-derived CDR1 and CDR2 are MNHEY and SVGAGI. J lost 4 bases, V lost 7 bases, and 5 bases had no gene match. The length of the CDR3 is 14 residues. CDR3 nucleotides: TGTGCCAGCATCAAGGGACAGGGGGCTTACGAGCAGTACTTC. Translated, it gives CASIKGQGAYEQYF.

The chain uses TRBV11-1 and TRBJ2-7; the D gene could be TRBD1 or TRBD2 (5 bases each). This CDR3 spans 13 amino acids. From germline, CDR1 is SGHAT and CDR2 FQDESV (reference sequence). Trimming cost V 8 bases and J 4 bases, with 15 bases left between them. CDR3 residues: CASSRDLPYEQYF. CDR3 in DNA: TGTGCCAGCTCCCGGGACCTTCCTTACGAGCAGTACTTC.

The chain couples TRBV28 to TRBJ2-4, with a tentative D call TRBD1 (6 bases). The germline CDR1 and CDR2 sequences are MDHEN and SYDVKM. The CDR3 spans 13 residues. The V end was cut by 5 bases, the J end by 7 bases, with 12 bases between. The CDR3 spells CASSLTGQNIQYF. CDR3 in DNA: TGTGCCAGCAGTCTGACAGGACAGAACATTCAGTACTTC. Filled out from reference TRBV28 and TRBJ2-4, the complete variable domain reads DVKVTQSSRYLVKRTGEKVFLECVQDMDHENMFWYRQDPGLGLRLIYFSYDVKMKEKGDIPEGYSVSREKKERFSLILESASTNQTSMYLCASSLTGQNIQYFGAGTRLSVL.

The chain joins TRBV6-5 to TRBJ2-7, with 11 bases lining up with TRBD1. The CDR3 sequence is 13 residues long. V lost 6 bases to trimming and J lost 5 bases; unmatched junction nucleotides: 3. Per germline, CDR1 MNHEY and CDR2 SVGAGI. In DNA, the CDR3 is TGTGCCAGCAGGGGACAGGGGGTCCACGAGCAGTACTTC. It translates to CASRGQGVHEQYF.

V gene TRBV7-9 combines with J gene TRBJ2-5, with D uncertain. Germline V gene lookup returns CDR1 SEHNR and CDR2 FQNEAQ (reference sequence). V lost 0 bases, J lost 5 bases, and 7 bases lay in between. CDR3 size: 13 residues. CDR3 in amino acids: CASSLAWSETQYF. The CDR3 DNA is TGTGCCAGCAGCTTAGCATGGTCTGAGACCCAGTACTTC.

The rearrangement links TRBV19 to TRBJ1-5, with 7 bases fitting TRBD1. This CDR3 is built from 14 residues. Germline lookup yields CDR1 LNHDA and CDR2 SQIVND (reference sequence). The trim removed 7 bases at V and 7 bases at J, leaving 10 bases unmatched. This CDR3 reads CASTRQGGGQPQHF. CDR3 nucleotides: TGTGCCAGTACCCGACAGGGCGGCGGGCAGCCCCAGCATTTT. Based on the CDR3 plus reference TRBV19 and TRBJ1-5, the full variable domain is DGGITQSPKYLFRKEGQNVTLSCEQNLNHDAMYWYRQDPGQGLRLIYYSQIVNDFQKGDIAEGYSVSREKKESFPLTVTSAQKNPTAFYLCASTRQGGGQPQHFGDGTRLSIL.

This chain uses TRBV4-3 with TRBJ2-1, with D perhaps matching TRBD1 or TRBD2 (5 bases each). The CDR3 loop spans 18 amino acids. V was cut by 2 bases and J by 0 bases, with 17 bases left in between. Germline V gene lookup returns CDR1 LGHNA and CDR2 YSLEER. CDR3 DNA sequence: TGCGCCAGCAGCCAAAGCCGATACAGGACTTTCTCCTACAATGAGCAGTTCTTC. It yields the protein CASSQSRYRTFSYNEQFF.

The V and J genes are TRBV7-8 and TRBJ2-7; TRBD2 matches at 11 bases. Germline trimming cut 3 bases from V and 2 bases from J; bases unmatched to any gene: 12. CDR1 and CDR2 (germline): SGHVS, FQNEAQ. CDR3 length equals 18 residues. The CDR3 loop is CASSFGSLAGGRAYEQYF. The CDR3 coding sequence is TGTGCCAGCAGCTTCGGTTCCCTAGCGGGGGGCCGGGCCTACGAGCAGTACTTC.

This clone was detected once. This chain joins TRBV5-4 and TRBJ1-2, with 10 bases aligning to TRBD1. The CDR3 is made up of 12 amino acids. The trim removed 7 bases at V and 6 bases at J, leaving 3 bases unmatched. Germline CDR1 is SGHNT and CDR2 is YYREEE (reference sequence). CDR3 coding DNA: TGTGCCAGCCGACAGGGGGCTGATGGCTACACCTTC. Translated, it gives CASRQGADGYTF. The full variable domain, in which reference TRBV5-4 and TRBJ1-2 provide the parts outside the CDR3, is ETGVTQSPTHLIKTRGQQVTLRCSSQSGHNTVSWYQQALGQGPQFIFQYYREEENGRGNFPPRFSGLQFPNYSSELNVNALELDDSALYLCASRQGADGYTFGSGTRLTVV.

The chain recombines TRBV5-1 with TRBJ2-5; TRBD1 agrees at 10 bases. Germline CDR1 and CDR2: SGHRS and YFSETQ. After removal of 0 bases from V and 5 bases from J, the junction contained 4 bases not matched to a gene. This CDR3 has 15 residues. The CDR3 reads CASSLGQGAMETQYF. In nucleotides, the CDR3 is TGCGCCAGCAGCTTGGGACAGGGGGCCATGGAGACCCAGTACTTC.